These 5 T cell receptor beta chains originate from one sample sequenced in a study of shared clonotypes between healthy human individuals (TCRdb year 2020). Library creation used the immunoSEQ multiplex PCR assay. In TCRdb, the immuneACCESS table is reduced to in-frame sequences with V and J assigned. These tables do not hold every clone; where another copy was compared, an unresolved V gene accounts for under half, and the others remain unexplained. This sample gives 850,000 to 1,100,000 clones in total; 60% to 85% of them show up just once. The ten biggest clones cover more than 0.85% of the sample. The sequencing input was memory CD4+ T cells from PBMCs. Explained via the paper, the cell subset or site label denotes: CD45RA-negative fraction. These receptors were collected from a man between 18 and 29 years old in good health. Some clones in this sample may be carry-over from other donors' samples.

This clone was seen more than once but under ten times. The V and J genes are TRBV19 and TRBJ2-2; 10 nucleotides line up with TRBD1. Per germline, CDR1 LNHDA and CDR2 SQIVND (reference sequence). The CDR3 totals 14 residues. Trimming removed 10 bases from V and 7 bases from J; junction bases left unmatched: 9. Here the CDR3 reads CATRTGGYYGELFF. CDR3 DNA: TGTGCCACCAGGACAGGGGGGTATTACGGGGAGCTGTTTTTT.

The gene calls are TRBV4-3 and TRBJ1-3; no firm D call. Germline V gives CDR1 LGHNA, CDR2 YSLEER. V lost 0 bases to trimming and J lost 7 bases, with 13 bases between them. This CDR3 region has 15 residues. The CDR3 reads CASSQDPGAKNTIYF. CDR3 nucleotides: TGCGCCAGCAGCCAAGATCCGGGTGCGAAGAACACCATATATTTT.

As concerns this clone: The sample has other DNA sequences that encode this CDR3 too. The V gene is TRBV28, the J gene TRBJ1-2; D is possibly TRBD1 (5 bases). The CDR3 is 13 residues long. Per the germline V gene, CDR1 is MDHEN and CDR2 is SYDVKM. Trimming took off 1 base at V and 3 bases at J, with 6 bases between the two ends. The CDR3 bases are TGTGCCAGCAGTTTATCGGGGCACTATGGCTACACCTTC. Its protein product is CASSLSGHYGYTF.

Only one count was recorded for this clone. The CDR3 spells CASSLIWADSSYNEQFF. CDR3 in DNA: TGTGCCAGCAGTTTAATCTGGGCAGATAGCTCCTACAATGAGCAGTTCTTC. The chain is built from TRBV28 and TRBJ2-1, with unresolved D. The CDR3 extends over 17 amino acids. Trimming removed 2 bases at V and 0 bases at J, with 14 bases between. Germline assignment: CDR1 MDHEN and CDR2 SYDVKM.

This chain connects TRBV5-1 to TRBJ1-1; 7 bases line up with TRBD1. V trimming: 3 bases; J trimming: 0 bases; junction bases outside the gene matches: 8. The CDR3 covers 16 residues. Per germline, CDR1 SGHRS and CDR2 YFSETQ. CDR3 protein: CASSSTGTVMNTEAFF. In DNA, the CDR3 is TGCGCCAGCAGCTCAACCGGGACAGTCATGAACACTGAAGCTTTCTTT.